The 26 T cell receptor beta chains below all came from one sample that was sequenced in a study of T cell changes during pregnancy in multiple sclerosis. Assay used: immunoSEQ multiplex PCR; TCRdb lists only in-frame clones, some missing. Among around 62,000 clones, approximately 90% were seen once, and the ten largest hold 1.5%. The sequencing here drew on peripheral blood, taken in the third trimester of pregnancy. The receptors were gathered from a female donor with multiple sclerosis, enrolled in a pregnancy study.

This chain joins TRBV7-2 and TRBJ2-7, with TRBD1 matching over 8 bases. Germline CDR1 is SGHTA and CDR2 is FQGNSA. The trim removed 5 bases at V and 3 bases at J, leaving 6 bases unmatched. This CDR3 has 14 residues. The CDR3 DNA follows: TGTGCCAGCAGCCCGGGACAGGCCCACTACGAGCAGTACTTC. Its translation: CASSPGQAHYEQYF.

The chain links TRBV10-3 to TRBJ2-7, with TRBD2 matching over 9 bases. The CDR3 loop spans 13 amino acids. CDR1 is ENHRY and CDR2 is SYGVKD in the germline V gene. V shed 10 bases, J shed 5 bases, and the junction held 9 bases outside the gene matches. The CDR3: CATHSSGADEQYF. In DNA form, the CDR3 reads TGTGCCACCCACTCTAGCGGGGCTGACGAGCAGTACTTC.

This chain joins TRBV5-1 and TRBJ1-2; D possibly corresponds to TRBD1 (6 bases). V was clipped by 3 bases and J by 4 bases, with 10 bases between them. CDR1 and CDR2 (germline): SGHRS, YFSETQ. This CDR3 is 13 amino acids long. The DNA for the CDR3 is TGCGCCAGCAGCTCGGACAGTTCCTATGGCTACACCTTC. Residues: CASSSDSSYGYTF.

The V call is TRBV11-1, the J call TRBJ2-2, with D uncertain. The CDR3 consists of 13 residues. V lost 3 bases, J lost 4 bases, and 6 bases lay in between. Germline V gene sequence: CDR1 SGHAT, CDR2 FQDESV (reference sequence). The CDR3 spells CASSFLGTGELFF. The CDR3 DNA is TGTGCCAGCAGCTTTCTCGGCACCGGGGAGCTGTTTTTT.

The chain employs TRBV27 and TRBJ1-3, with 9 bases matching TRBD1. The CDR3 is 15 amino acids. CDR1 MNHEY and CDR2 SMNVEV come from the germline V gene (reference sequence). Trimming at V came to 5 bases and at J to 2 bases, leaving 4 bases not matched to a gene. In DNA, the CDR3 is TGTGCCAGCAGTATGGGACAGGGACCTGGAAACACCATATATTTT. It translates to CASSMGQGPGNTIYF.

The V and J genes are TRBV27 and TRBJ2-7; D unresolved. Trimming took 2 bases from V and 9 from J, leaving 14 bases between them. The germline gives CDR1 MNHEY, CDR2 SMNVEV (reference sequence). The CDR3 extends over 13 amino acids. The CDR3 spells CASSLEISTLQYF. CDR3 nucleotides: TGTGCCAGCAGTTTAGAAATATCTACCTTGCAGTACTTC.

V usage is TRBV4-3 and J usage is TRBJ1-1, with D possibly matching TRBD1 (5 bases). Trimming stripped 0 bases from V and 3 bases from J, with 11 bases between. This CDR3 comprises 15 residues. The germline gives CDR1 LGHNA, CDR2 YSLEER. The CDR3 bases are TGCGCCAGCAGCCAAGATAGGGGAAGAGACACTGAAGCTTTCTTT. It is translated as CASSQDRGRDTEAFF.

This clone came up a few times. The chain uses TRBV9 and TRBJ2-2; 9 bases are shared with TRBD1. The length of the CDR3 is 17 residues. V gave up 2 bases and J gave up 5 bases; unmatched junction bases: 10. Germline lookup yields CDR1 SGDLS and CDR2 YYNGEE. CDR3 amino acids: CASSVSGTGMETGELFF. CDR3 nucleotides: TGTGCCAGCAGCGTTAGTGGGACAGGGATGGAGACCGGGGAGCTGTTTTTT.

The chain couples TRBV30 to TRBJ1-2, with 7 nucleotides matching TRBD1. This CDR3 spans 13 amino acids. V shed 1 base and J 4 bases; nucleotides not matched to a gene: 3. CDR1 and CDR2 from the germline V gene are GTSNPN and SVGIG (reference sequence). CDR3 loop: CAWSGTGGYGYTF. The CDR3 nucleotides read TGTGCCTGGAGTGGGACAGGTGGCTATGGCTACACCTTC.

The rearrangement joins TRBV7-3 to TRBJ2-1; perhaps TRBD1 as D (8 bases). The germline V gene encodes CDR1 SGHTA and CDR2 FQGTGA. The CDR3 loop spans 15 amino acids. V lost 1 base, J lost 6 bases, and 13 bases lay in between. The CDR3 region is CASSLKQGGFNEQFF. As DNA, the CDR3 is TGTGCCAGCAGCTTAAAACAGGGGGGGTTCAATGAGCAGTTCTTC.

The rearrangement uses TRBV11-3 and TRBJ2-1, with 10 bases fitting TRBD2. This CDR3 is 15 amino acids long. Unmatched junction bases numbered 8, after V lost 5 bases and J lost 7 bases. Germline loops: CDR1 SGHNT, CDR2 YENEEA. The CDR3 nucleotides are TGTGCCAGCAGCGACCCTAGCGGGGGAGGGAATGAGCAGTTCTTC. Its protein is CASSDPSGGGNEQFF.

The chain is built from TRBV18 and TRBJ1-5, with a possible D match to TRBD1 (6 bases). In germline, CDR1 is KGHSH, CDR2 LQKENI. V was pared by 3 bases and J by 0 bases, with 15 bases between. The CDR3 covers 17 residues. CDR3 bases: TGTGCCAGCTCACCCATATCCCGGACAGATAGCAATCAGCCCCAGCATTTT. Protein sequence: CASSPISRTDSNQPQHF.

The sample holds a few counts of this clone. The gene calls are TRBV15 and TRBJ1-4; D is unresolved. The CDR3 length is 14 residues. Trimming shortened V by 0 bases and J by 8 bases, and 10 bases separated the two germline ends. Germline assignment: CDR1 LNHNV and CDR2 YYDKDF (reference sequence). CDR3 loop: CATSRERGPEKLFF. CDR3 nucleotide sequence: TGTGCCACCAGCAGAGAGAGAGGCCCCGAAAAACTGTTTTTT.

The V and J genes are TRBV4-1 and TRBJ1-5; 7 bases agree with TRBD1. After removal of 1 base from V and 3 bases from J, the junction contained 6 bases not matched to a gene. The CDR3 runs 16 residues. Germline V lookup: CDR1 MGHRA, CDR2 YSYEKL. DNA for the CDR3: TGCGCCAGCAGCCAAGGCCGGGACAGTTACAATCAGCCCCAGCATTTT. It specifies CASSQGRDSYNQPQHF.

The CDR3 sequence: CASSLGRDRGADTQYF. The CDR3 bases are TGTGCCAGCAGCTTGGGTAGGGACAGGGGCGCAGATACGCAGTATTTT. The rearrangement joins TRBV5-6 to TRBJ2-3; 10 bases are a match to TRBD1. J gave up 4 bases and V 0 bases, and 5 bases lay outside the gene matches. Germline V gene data show CDR1 as SGHDT and CDR2 as YYEEEE. The CDR3 runs 16 residues.

As DNA, the CDR3 is TGTGCCAGCAGTGAAATACTAGCCACCGGGGAGCTGTTTTTT. It is translated as CASSEILATGELFF. This chain uses TRBV2 with TRBJ2-2; a weak D match, TRBD2 (6 bases). Trimming took 2 bases from V and 4 from J, leaving 8 bases between them. Germline CDR1 SNHLY, CDR2 FYNNEI. CDR3 length: 14 residues.

The genes are TRBV7-2 and TRBJ2-1; 12 positions agree with TRBD2. V was clipped by 5 bases and J by 5 bases; unmatched bases: 1. CDR1 is SGHTA and CDR2 is FQGNSA in the germline V gene. The CDR3 has 14 amino acids. The CDR3 DNA reads as TGTGCCAGCAGCAGGACTAGCGGGGACAATGAGCAGTTCTTC. Translated: CASSRTSGDNEQFF.

The table lists this clone with a count of one. The rearrangement joins TRBV5-6 to TRBJ2-7; TRBD1 agrees at 8 bases. CDR1 is SGHDT and CDR2 is YYEEEE in the germline V gene. Trimming cost V 0 bases and J 3 bases; bases outside gene matches: 5. This CDR3 is 15 amino acids long. This chain's CDR3 is CASSLGTGYLYEQYF. The CDR3, as DNA: TGTGCCAGCAGCTTGGGGACAGGGTACCTCTACGAGCAGTACTTC.

The chain links TRBV5-1 to TRBJ2-2; D is undetermined. The CDR3 spans 14 residues. V dropped 0 bases and J dropped 7 bases, with 10 bases sitting between them. Per the germline V gene, CDR1 is SGHRS and CDR2 is YFSETQ. CDR3 in amino acids: CASSLDLTRGELFF. DNA for the CDR3: TGCGCCAGCAGCTTGGATCTCACTCGCGGGGAGCTGTTTTTT. Based on the CDR3 plus reference TRBV5-1 and TRBJ2-2, the full variable domain is KAGVTQTPRYLIKTRGQQVTLSCSPISGHRSVSWYQQTPGQGLQFLFEYFSETQRNKGNFPGRFSGRQFSNSRSEMNVSTLELGDSALYLCASSLDLTRGELFFGEGSRLTVL.

The V call is TRBV9, the J call TRBJ2-3; 8 nucleotides match TRBD2. The junction had 11 bases not matched to a gene; V was cut back by 4 bases and J by 1 base. The CDR3 extends over 17 amino acids. Germline V lookup: CDR1 SGDLS, CDR2 YYNGEE. This CDR3 reads CASSPHPGREGTDTQYF. The CDR3, as DNA: TGTGCCAGCAGCCCCCACCCCGGGCGGGAGGGCACAGATACGCAGTATTTT. The full variable domain, with the rest looked up from reference TRBV9 and TRBJ2-3, is DSGVTQTPKHLITATGQRVTLRCSPRSGDLSVYWYQQSLDQGLQFLIQYYNGEERAKGNILERFSAQQFPDLHSELNLSSLELGDSALYFCASSPHPGREGTDTQYFGPGTRLTVL.

The V call is TRBV10-1, the J call TRBJ2-3; TRBD2 aligns across 9 bases. The CDR3 loop spans 23 amino acids. V dropped 4 bases and J dropped 6; count of bases not matched to a gene: 32. Germline V gene lookup returns CDR1 WNHNN and CDR2 SYGVQD (reference sequence). CDR3: CASSGNLAGTGRSAKTSRDTQYF. The CDR3 DNA reads as TGCGCCAGCAGTGGGAACCTAGCGGGAACTGGGCGTTCGGCAAAGACGTCGCGGGATACGCAGTATTTT.

The chain links TRBV5-6 to TRBJ2-2; the D gene is possibly TRBD2 (5 bases). Germline V gene data show CDR1 as SGHDT and CDR2 as YYEEEE. The germline V and J ends were trimmed by 1 base and 0 bases, with 10 bases remaining between them. This CDR3 has 16 amino acids. The CDR3 spells CASSLFSGSNTGELFF. CDR3 nucleotides: TGTGCCAGCAGCTTGTTTTCGGGATCGAACACCGGGGAGCTGTTTTTT.

The chain uses TRBV6-1 and TRBJ1-3; TRBD1 might be the D (6 bases). The CDR3 is made up of 15 amino acids. The V end was cut by 0 bases, the J end by 2 bases, with 8 bases between. Germline V CDR1 and CDR2: MNHNS, SASEGT. The CDR3 is CASSEAQGTGNTIYF. CDR3 sequence (DNA): TGTGCCAGCAGTGAAGCCCAGGGGACTGGAAACACCATATATTTT.

The V and J genes are TRBV10-3 and TRBJ2-7; D may be TRBD1 (6 bases). The CDR3 spans 15 residues. The germline gives CDR1 ENHRY, CDR2 SYGVKD. V was pared by 3 bases and J by 3 bases, with 15 bases between. The CDR3 is CAISDPRTAIYEQYF. CDR3 nucleotide sequence: TGTGCCATCAGTGACCCCCGGACAGCTATCTACGAGCAGTACTTC.

V usage is TRBV7-9 and J usage is TRBJ2-6; unclear D gene. Trimming left V 10 bases short and J 0 bases short, with 16 bases between. The CDR3 is 16 amino acids. The germline V gene has CDR1 SEHNR and CDR2 FQNEAQ (reference sequence). The CDR3 DNA sequence: TGTGCCACCCCGGATCCGGGTTCCTCTGGGGCCAACGTCCTGACTTTC. Translating it yields CATPDPGSSGANVLTF.

The count of this clone is one. The chain has TRBV7-9 and TRBJ1-2; D perhaps matches TRBD1 (6 bases). CDR1 is SEHNR and CDR2 is FQNEAQ in the germline V gene (reference sequence). Trimming shortened V by 1 base and J by 7 bases, and 13 bases separated the two germline ends. The CDR3 spans 14 residues. The CDR3 here is CASSLGLGASGYTF. For the CDR3, the DNA is TGTGCCAGCAGCTTAGGGCTGGGGGCGAGTGGCTACACCTTC.